This T cell receptor (beta chain) stems from a study of T cell responses to AZD1222 COVID-19 vaccine. Whole-study findings and limits: Only 6 or 7 AZD1222 recipients tested seropositive at baseline. Among vaccine-associated CD4 TCRs, coverage spanned spike, with dominance at 160-218 and 743-854. Females made up more of the donors, who were largely white British, and clonal diversity may have come out too low. Two AZD1222 administrations were followed by greater Spike-specific TCR breadth and depth.

Only in-frame clones appear in the TCRdb table, and some are missing; sequencing was by immunoSEQ multiplex PCR. Of some 86,000 clones listed, 92% were seen once; the top ten hold around 5.2%. This clone appeared a single time. The antigen is not known. This CDR3 has 12 amino acids. The V gene lost 0 bases and the J gene lost 3 bases, with 6 bases spanning the gap. Germline assignment: CDR1 GTSNPN and CDR2 SVGIG (reference sequence). The chain combines TRBV30 with TRBJ2-7; no definite D call. The starting material was peripheral blood, obtained on day 0 of AZD1222 vaccination. The origin of this receptor is an adult in good health. DNA for the CDR3: TGTGCCTGGAGTGTAGAAGGCTACGAGCAGTACTTC. It encodes CAWSVEGYEQYF.